The sequence of this T cell receptor (beta chain) was determined in a study of blood T cell repertoires in COVID-19. Looking at the study overall: Specimens from acute and convalescent COVID-19 originated in the United States, Italy and Spain. PBMCs, B-cell-depleted T cells, or T cells were the source of the cDNA or gDNA that made up the material.

Original processing notes: Amplification from reference gene primers served as the basis for estimated nucleated cell counts. Measured with immunoSEQ multiplex PCR; TCRdb has only the in-frame clones, and not every one. V and J calls and clone size are those listed in that table; D and trimming were worked out from the DNA. Here the sample spans fewer than 150,000 clones, approximately 78% being singletons. V lost 1 base and J lost 7; bases outside the gene matches: 5. This CDR3 contains 14 residues. Germline values: CDR1 SGHVS, CDR2 FNYEAQ. The sequenced material came from peripheral blood. The sequence came from a man between 60 and 70 years old who had recovered from COVID-19. The chain has TRBV7-6 and TRBJ1-2, with TRBD1 identical over 8 bases. The CDR3 region has the DNA TGTGCCAGCAGCTTAGGGACAGGGTTTGGTGGCTACACCTTC. Translated: CASSLGTGFGGYTF.